This T cell receptor (beta chain) comes out of a study of T cells in Graves' hyperthyroidism and ophthalmopathy. The table lists this clonotype with many counts. Its matching antigen is unknown. Looked up from germline, CDR1 is MDHEN and CDR2 is SYDVKM. The CDR3 spans 18 residues. The V and J ends lost 2 bases and 4 bases, in that order; junction bases with no gene match: 13. Study findings and constraints: Classification by a 13 V-J model distinguished ophthalmopathy from stable hyperthyroidism.

Using RNA transcripts as the source, TCR beta CDR3 regions were amplified. RT-PCR in the first round (using the HTBI primer set) targeted the TCR CDR3. TCRdb passed the multiplex PCR reads through MiXCR, listing each CDR3 protein once. Counted here are about 300,000 distinct CDR3 sequences, approximately 18% occurring once; the ten biggest clones make up just under 40%. The rearrangement links TRBV28 to TRBJ1-3, with TRBD1 matching 8 bases. The sequence derives from a man aged 50-59 years with Graves' ophthalmopathy. Sequencing used blood. The CDR3 sequence is CASSLNPGFTGGGNTIYF. DNA for the CDR3: TGTGCCAGCAGTTTAAACCCTGGTTTCACAGGGGGAGGAAACACCATATATTTT.